What follows is one TCR beta chain and its context. The clone's antigen remains unknown. There are no base qualities to consult, and no much larger clone falls within one base. The V end gives up 1 base and the J end 8 bases, leaving 4 bases in the junction not matched to a gene. Reading the germline V gene gives CDR1 SGDLS and CDR2 YYNGEE. The CDR3 numbers 14 residues from cysteine through phenylalanine. Only the CDR3 DNA stays, 42 bases, in frame from base 1. The collaborating institutions used their own protocols to collect whole blood in K2EDTA tubes. For TCRbeta analysis, collaborator samples were shipped as frozen whole blood, as isolated PBMCs, or as DNA extracted from either sample type. The data were obtained in a study of blood T cell repertoires in COVID-19 (dated by TCRdb to 2019 to 2021). Study-level background: The collaborator samples originated in the United States, Italy and Spain and spanned the acute and convalescent phases of COVID-19. The sample metadata nearly always contained a de-identified subject ID, COVID-19 status, age in years and sex. Subjects who had been exposed to COVID-19, were actively infected with it, or had recovered from it provided the deeply sampled blood TCRbeta repertoires that made up the dataset. Where available, HLA class I and class II types were obtained from metadata supplied by the sample provider rather than from assay-based typing. A freely available public database, intended as a resource for researchers studying the immune response to SARS-CoV-2, is where the repertoires were released. The samples were drawn from the first 160 participants of the ongoing ImmuneRACE study and from some 1,300 subjects provided by 6 global collaborators. The material from the prospective study consisted of cDNA or gDNA derived from T cells, B-cell-depleted T cells, or PBMCs. Results and caveats for the whole study, not just this receptor: Clinical and demographic metadata were provided uncurated, with the amount varying by source and participant.

TCRbeta CDR3 regions were amplified from genomic DNA using the immunoSEQ Assay, a bias-controlled multiplex PCR. For the original study's pipeline: The number of nucleated cells in each sample was estimated from the amplification of reference gene primers within the assay. Sequence reads were collapsed and filtered to measure the absolute abundance of every unique TCRbeta CDR3 rearrangement. Productive Simpson clonality was computed per sample as the square root of Simpson's diversity index over productive rearrangements. In its TCRdb copy, this immuneACCESS table keeps in-frame sequences only and misses some clones. Where compared with another copy, unresolved V genes explain less than half of these, and the others have no known cause. Clone size and V and J calls were adopted from that table, with D and trimming inferred from the DNA. The sample table contains 60,000 to 70,000 clones; only one count was recorded for roughly 84% of them. The leading ten clones occupy 4.5% of the sample.

The sequencing input was peripheral blood. The TCR comes from a woman aged 55-69 years with acute or convalescent COVID-19. The chain joins TRBV9 to TRBJ2-1, with 9 bases aligning to TRBD2. The nucleotide sequence is TGTGCCAGCAGCGTAATGACTAGCGGTGATGAGCAGTTCTTC. Protein translation: CASSVMTSGDEQFF.